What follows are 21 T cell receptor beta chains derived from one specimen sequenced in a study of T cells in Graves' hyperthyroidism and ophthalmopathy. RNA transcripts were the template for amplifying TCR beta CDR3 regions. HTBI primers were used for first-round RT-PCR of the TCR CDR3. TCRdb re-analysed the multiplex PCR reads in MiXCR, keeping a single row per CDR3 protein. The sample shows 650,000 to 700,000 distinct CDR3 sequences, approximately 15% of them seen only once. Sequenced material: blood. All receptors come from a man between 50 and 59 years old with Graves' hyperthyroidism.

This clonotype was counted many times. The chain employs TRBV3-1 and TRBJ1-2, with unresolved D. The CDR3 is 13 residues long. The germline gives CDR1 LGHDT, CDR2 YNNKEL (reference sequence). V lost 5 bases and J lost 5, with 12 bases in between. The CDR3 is CASSWRASYGYTF. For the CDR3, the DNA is TGTGCCAGCAGCTGGCGGGCCTCATATGGCTACACCTTC.

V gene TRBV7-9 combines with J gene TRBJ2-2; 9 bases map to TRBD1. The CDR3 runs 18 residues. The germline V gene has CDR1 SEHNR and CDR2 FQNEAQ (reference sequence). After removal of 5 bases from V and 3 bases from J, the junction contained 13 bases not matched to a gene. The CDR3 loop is CASSQSTGGRVDTGELFF. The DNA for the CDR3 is TGTGCCAGCAGCCAGAGCACAGGGGGCCGGGTCGACACCGGGGAGCTGTTTTTT.

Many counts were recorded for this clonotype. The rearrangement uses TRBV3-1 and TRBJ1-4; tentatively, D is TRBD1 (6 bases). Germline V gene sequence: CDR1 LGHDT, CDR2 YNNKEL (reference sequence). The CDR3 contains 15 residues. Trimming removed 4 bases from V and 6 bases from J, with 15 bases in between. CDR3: CASSPRTEGDEKLFF. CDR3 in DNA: TGTGCCAGCAGCCCAAGGACAGAAGGGGATGAAAAACTGTTTTTT.

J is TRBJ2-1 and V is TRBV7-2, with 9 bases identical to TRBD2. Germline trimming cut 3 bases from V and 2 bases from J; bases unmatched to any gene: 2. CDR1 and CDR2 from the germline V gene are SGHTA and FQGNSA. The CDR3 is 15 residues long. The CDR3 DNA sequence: TGTGCCAGCAGCTTTAGCGGGAGTCCCTACAATGAGCAGTTCTTC. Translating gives CASSFSGSPYNEQFF.

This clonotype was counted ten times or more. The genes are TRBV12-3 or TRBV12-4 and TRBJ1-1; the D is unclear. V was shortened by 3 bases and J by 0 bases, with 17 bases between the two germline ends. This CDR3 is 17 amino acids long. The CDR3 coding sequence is TGTGCCAGCAGTTTCGCGGTTGGAAGACAAGTGAACACTGAAGCTTTCTTT. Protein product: CASSFAVGRQVNTEAFF.

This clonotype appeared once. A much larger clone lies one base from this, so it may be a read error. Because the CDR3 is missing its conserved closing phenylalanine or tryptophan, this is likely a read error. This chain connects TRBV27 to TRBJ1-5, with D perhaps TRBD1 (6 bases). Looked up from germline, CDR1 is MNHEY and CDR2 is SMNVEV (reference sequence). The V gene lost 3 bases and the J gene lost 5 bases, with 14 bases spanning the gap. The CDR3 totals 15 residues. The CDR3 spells CASSFLGRGDQPQHS. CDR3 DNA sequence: TGTGCCAGCAGTTTTTTGGGCAGGGGAGATCAGCCCCAGCATTCT.

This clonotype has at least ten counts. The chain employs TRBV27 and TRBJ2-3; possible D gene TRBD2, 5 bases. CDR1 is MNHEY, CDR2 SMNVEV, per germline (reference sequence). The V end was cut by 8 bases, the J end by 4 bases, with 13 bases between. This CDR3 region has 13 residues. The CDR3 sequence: CASARALADTQYF. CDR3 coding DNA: TGTGCCAGCGCGAGGGCCCTCGCAGATACGCAGTATTTT.

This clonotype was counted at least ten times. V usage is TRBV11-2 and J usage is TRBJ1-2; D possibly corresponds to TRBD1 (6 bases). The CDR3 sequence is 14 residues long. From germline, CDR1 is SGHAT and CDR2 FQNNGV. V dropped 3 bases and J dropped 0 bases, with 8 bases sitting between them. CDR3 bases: TGTGCCAGCAGCTTTCGGGGGCCTAACTATGGCTACACCTTC. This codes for CASSFRGPNYGYTF.

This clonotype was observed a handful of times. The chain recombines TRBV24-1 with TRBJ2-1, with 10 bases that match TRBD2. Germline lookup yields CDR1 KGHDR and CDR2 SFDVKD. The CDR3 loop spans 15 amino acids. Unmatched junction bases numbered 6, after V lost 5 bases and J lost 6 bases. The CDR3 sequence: CATSAGTSELNEQFF. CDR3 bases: TGTGCCACCAGTGCCGGGACTAGCGAACTCAATGAGCAGTTCTTC.

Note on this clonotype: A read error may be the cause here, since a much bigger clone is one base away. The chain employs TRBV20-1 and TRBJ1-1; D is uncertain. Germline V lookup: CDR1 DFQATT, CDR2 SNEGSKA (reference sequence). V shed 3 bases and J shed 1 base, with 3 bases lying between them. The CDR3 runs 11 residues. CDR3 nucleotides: TGCAGTGCTAGCCCGAACACTGAAGCTTTCTTT. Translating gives CSASPNTEAFF.

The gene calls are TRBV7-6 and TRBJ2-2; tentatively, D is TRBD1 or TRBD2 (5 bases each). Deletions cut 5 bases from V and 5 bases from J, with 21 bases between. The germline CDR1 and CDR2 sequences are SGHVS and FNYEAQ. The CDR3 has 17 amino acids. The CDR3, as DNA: TGTGCCAGCAGCCCTACCTGGGGCGCCACTAGTACCGGGGAGCTGTTTTTT. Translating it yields CASSPTWGATSTGELFF.

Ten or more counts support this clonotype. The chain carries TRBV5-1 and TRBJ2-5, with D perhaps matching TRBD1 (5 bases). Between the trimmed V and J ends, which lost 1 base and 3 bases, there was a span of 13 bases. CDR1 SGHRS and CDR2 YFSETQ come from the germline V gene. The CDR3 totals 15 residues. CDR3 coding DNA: TGCGCCAGCAGCTTGTTTGGACAACCAGAAGAGACCCAGTACTTC. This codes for CASSLFGQPEETQYF.

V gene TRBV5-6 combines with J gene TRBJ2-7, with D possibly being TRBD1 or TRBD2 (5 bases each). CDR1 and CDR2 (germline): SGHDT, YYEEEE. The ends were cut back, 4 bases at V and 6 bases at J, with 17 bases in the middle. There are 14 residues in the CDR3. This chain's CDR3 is CASSPGPPVGEQYF. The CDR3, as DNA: TGTGCCAGCAGCCCGGGACCCCCGGTGGGCGAGCAGTACTTC. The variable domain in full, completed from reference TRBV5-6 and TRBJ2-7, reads DAGVTQSPTHLIKTRGQQVTLRCSPKSGHDTVSWYQQALGQGPQFIFQYYEEEERQRGNFPDRFSGHQFPNYSSELNVNALLLGDSALYLCASSPGPPVGEQYFGPGTRLTVT.

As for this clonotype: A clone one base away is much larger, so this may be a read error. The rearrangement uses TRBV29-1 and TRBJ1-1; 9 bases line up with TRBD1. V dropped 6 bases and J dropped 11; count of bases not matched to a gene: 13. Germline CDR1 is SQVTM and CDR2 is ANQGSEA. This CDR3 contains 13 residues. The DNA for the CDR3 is TGCAGCGTGGGAAGGCGACAGGGGGTCGGGGCTTTCTTT. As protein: CSVGRRQGVGAFF.

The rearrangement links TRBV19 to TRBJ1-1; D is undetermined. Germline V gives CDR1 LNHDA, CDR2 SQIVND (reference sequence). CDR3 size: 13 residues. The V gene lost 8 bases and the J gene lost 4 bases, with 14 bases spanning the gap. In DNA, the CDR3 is TGTGCCAGTCGAGACATTTATGCCACTGAAGCTTTCTTT. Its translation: CASRDIYATEAFF.

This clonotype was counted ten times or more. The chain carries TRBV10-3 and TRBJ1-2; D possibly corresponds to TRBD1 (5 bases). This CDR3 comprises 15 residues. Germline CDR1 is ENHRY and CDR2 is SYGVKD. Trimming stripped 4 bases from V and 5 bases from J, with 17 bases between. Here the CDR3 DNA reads TGTGCCATCAGTGGTACCCCTCTGGGGGGGTATGGCTACACCTTC. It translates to CAISGTPLGGYGYTF.

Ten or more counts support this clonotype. The CDR3 coding sequence is TGTGCCAGCAGTACATCCGGACAGGGAATGGTCTATGGCTACACCTTC. The encoded protein is CASSTSGQGMVYGYTF. The chain is built from TRBV27 and TRBJ1-2; the match to TRBD1 covers 8 bases. Unmatched junction bases numbered 12, after V lost 5 bases and J lost 4 bases. In germline, CDR1 is MNHEY, CDR2 SMNVEV (reference sequence). The CDR3 loop spans 16 amino acids.

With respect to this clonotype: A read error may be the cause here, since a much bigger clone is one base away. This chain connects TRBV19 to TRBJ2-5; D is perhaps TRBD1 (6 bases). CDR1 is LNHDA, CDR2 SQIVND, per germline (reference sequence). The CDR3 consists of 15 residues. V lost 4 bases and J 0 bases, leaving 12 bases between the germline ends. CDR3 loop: CASSTSYRDQETQYF. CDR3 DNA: TGTGCCAGTAGTACCTCCTACAGGGACCAAGAGACCCAGTACTTC.

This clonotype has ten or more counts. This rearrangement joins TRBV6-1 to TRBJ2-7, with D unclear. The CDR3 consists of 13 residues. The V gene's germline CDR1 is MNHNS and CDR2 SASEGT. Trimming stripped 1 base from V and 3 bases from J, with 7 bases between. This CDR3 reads CASSEGQDYEQYF. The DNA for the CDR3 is TGTGCCAGCAGTGAAGGGCAGGACTACGAGCAGTACTTC.

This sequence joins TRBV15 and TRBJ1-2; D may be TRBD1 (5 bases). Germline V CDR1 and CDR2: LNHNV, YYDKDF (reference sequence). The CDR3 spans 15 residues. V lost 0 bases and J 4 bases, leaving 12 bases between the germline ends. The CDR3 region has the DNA TGTGCCACCAGCAGAGATGCGACAGCGGGCTATGGCTACACCTTC. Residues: CATSRDATAGYGYTF.

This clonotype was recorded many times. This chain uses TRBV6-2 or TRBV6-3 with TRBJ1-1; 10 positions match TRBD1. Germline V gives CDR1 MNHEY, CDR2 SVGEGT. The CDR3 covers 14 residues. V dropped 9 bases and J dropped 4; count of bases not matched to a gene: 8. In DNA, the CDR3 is TGTGCCAGTAACCGGGACAGGGGCGCCACTGAAGCTTTCTTT. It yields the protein CASNRDRGATEAFF.